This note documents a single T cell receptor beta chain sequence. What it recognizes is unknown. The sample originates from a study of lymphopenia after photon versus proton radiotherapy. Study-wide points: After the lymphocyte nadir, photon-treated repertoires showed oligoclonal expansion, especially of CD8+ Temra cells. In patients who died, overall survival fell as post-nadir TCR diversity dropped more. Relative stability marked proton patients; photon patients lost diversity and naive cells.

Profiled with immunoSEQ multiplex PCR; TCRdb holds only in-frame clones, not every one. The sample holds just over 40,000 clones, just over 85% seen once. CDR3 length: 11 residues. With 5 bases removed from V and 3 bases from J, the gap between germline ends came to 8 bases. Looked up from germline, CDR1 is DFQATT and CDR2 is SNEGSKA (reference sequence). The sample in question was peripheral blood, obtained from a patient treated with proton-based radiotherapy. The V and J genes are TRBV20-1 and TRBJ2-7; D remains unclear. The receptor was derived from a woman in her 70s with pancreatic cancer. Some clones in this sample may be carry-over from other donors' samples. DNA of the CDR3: TGCAGTGCTTCTCAGCACTACGAGCAGTACTTC. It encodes CSASQHYEQYF.